The 20 T cell receptor beta chains presented below share a single source sample, sequenced in a study of regulatory and conventional T cells in RAG deficiency. The table came from immunoSEQ multiplex PCR; TCRdb's copy has only in-frame clones and leaves some out. The data contain approximately 7,000 clones, 82% of them singletons. These data also formed part of another study, on regulatory T cells. Per that paper: The primer mix had 52 TRBV and 13 TRBJ primers.

The source material was CD8+ T cells sorted from blood. The source of these receptors is a human donor in good health.

About this clone: Additional DNA sequences in this sample encode the identical CDR3. The rearrangement joins TRBV7-2 to TRBJ2-1; 13 bases fit TRBD2. This CDR3 spans 17 amino acids. CDR1 is SGHTA and CDR2 is FQGNSA in the germline V gene. The trim removed 0 bases at V and 7 bases at J, leaving 6 bases unmatched. CDR3 sequence reads: CASSLARTSGGRNEQFF. The CDR3 DNA sequence: TGTGCCAGCAGCTTAGCGCGGACTAGCGGGGGTAGGAATGAGCAGTTCTTC. Looking up the rest from reference TRBV7-2 and TRBJ2-1 gives the full variable domain: GAGVSQSPSNKVTEKGKDVELRCDPISGHTALYWYRQSLGQGLEFLIYFQGNSAPDKSGLPSDRFSAERTGGSVSTLTIQRTQQEDSAVYLCASSLARTSGGRNEQFFGPGTRLTVL.

V gene TRBV15 combines with J gene TRBJ1-3; D is uncertain. This CDR3 spans 14 amino acids. The V gene lost 0 bases and the J gene lost 7 bases, with 10 bases spanning the gap. Germline CDR1 LNHNV, CDR2 YYDKDF (reference sequence). The CDR3 coding sequence is TGTGCCACCAGCAGAGACCCCCAGTTGAACACCATATATTTT. Translation: CATSRDPQLNTIYF.

The chain carries TRBV2 and TRBJ2-7; TRBD1 matches 9 bases. Losses at the gene ends were 6 bases for V and 7 bases for J; bases not matched to a gene: 13. Germline V gives CDR1 SNHLY, CDR2 FYNNEI. The CDR3 consists of 15 residues. This chain's CDR3 is CASSASGTGLGEQYF. In nucleotides, the CDR3 is TGTGCCAGCAGCGCCTCCGGGACAGGGCTGGGGGAGCAGTACTTC.

The V and J genes are TRBV6-1 and TRBJ1-5, with D perhaps matching TRBD1 (5 bases). Trimming took 10 bases from V and 4 from J, leaving 14 bases between them. The length of the CDR3 is 13 residues. The germline gives CDR1 MNHNS, CDR2 SASEGT. CDR3 in amino acids: CATSAGENQPQHF. The CDR3 DNA sequence: TGTGCCACCTCCGCGGGGGAAAATCAGCCCCAGCATTTT.

There are a few counts of this clone. V is TRBV10-2 and J is TRBJ1-2; 7 positions match TRBD1. V lost 7 bases and J lost 5; bases outside the gene matches: 7. The CDR3 is 13 amino acids. The germline gives CDR1 WSHSY, CDR2 SAAADI. CDR3 nucleotide sequence: TGCGCCAGCACCCCTGGACAGGTGTATGGCTACACCTTC. This translates into CASTPGQVYGYTF.

For this clone: Germline is not matched at one junction end, which may reflect a read error. V is TRBV7-3 and J is TRBJ1-2; D remains unclear. CDR3 length: 11 amino acids. In germline, CDR1 is SGHTA, CDR2 FQGTGA. CDR3 DNA sequence: TGTGCCAGCAGCCAAGGTCAATTTTCTCTCTTC. Translating it yields CASSQGQFSLF.

The chain is built from TRBV4-1 and TRBJ2-5, with a tentative D call TRBD1 (6 bases). Germline V gene sequence: CDR1 MGHRA, CDR2 YSYEKL. V lost 2 bases, J lost 4 bases, and 17 bases lay in between. This CDR3 is 16 amino acids long. The CDR3 sequence is CASSQSVPQGRETQYF. In nucleotides, the CDR3 is TGCGCCAGCAGCCAATCGGTCCCACAGGGCAGAGAGACCCAGTACTTC.

The gene calls are TRBV5-1 and TRBJ2-5, with D uncertain. CDR1 and CDR2 from the germline V gene are SGHRS and YFSETQ. The CDR3 runs 14 residues. V gave up 4 bases and J gave up 5 bases, with 15 bases separating them. CDR3 region: CASSPLPNSETQYF. In nucleotides, the CDR3 is TGCGCCAGCAGCCCTCTCCCCAATTCGGAGACCCAGTACTTC.

The chain combines TRBV6-1 with TRBJ1-1, with D possibly matching TRBD1 (5 bases). This CDR3 spans 14 amino acids. V was trimmed by 2 bases and J by 8 bases, leaving 15 bases between them. Germline lookup yields CDR1 MNHNS and CDR2 SASEGT. CDR3 coding DNA: TGTGCCAGCAGTGAACCAATTCCCAGGGCCGAAGCTTTCTTT. Translation gives CASSEPIPRAEAFF.

V usage is TRBV4-1 and J usage is TRBJ2-7; 12 bases fit TRBD2. V trimming: 2 bases; J trimming: 4 bases; junction bases outside the gene matches: 6. The CDR3 loop spans 16 amino acids. Looked up from germline, CDR1 is MGHRA and CDR2 is YSYEKL. In DNA form, the CDR3 reads TGCGCCAGCAGCCAATCCGGACTAGCGGGGTTGTACGAGCAGTACTTC. Translating gives CASSQSGLAGLYEQYF.

There are a few counts of this clone. The chain links TRBV7-6 to TRBJ2-7; D uncertain. The CDR3 totals 15 residues. V lost 0 bases to trimming and J lost 5 bases, with 14 bases between them. The germline V gene has CDR1 SGHVS and CDR2 FNYEAQ. CDR3 bases: TGTGCCAGCAGCTTAGCGTTCTCGGACCGCGACGAGCAGTACTTC. Amino acids: CASSLAFSDRDEQYF.

The genes are TRBV9 and TRBJ2-1, with D perhaps TRBD1 (5 bases). This CDR3 has 15 residues. The V gene lost 0 bases and the J gene lost 4 bases, with 11 bases spanning the gap. CDR1 is SGDLS and CDR2 is YYNGEE in the germline V gene. Here the CDR3 reads CASSVEGQLYNEQFF. The CDR3 DNA reads TGTGCCAGCAGCGTAGAGGGGCAGCTATACAATGAGCAGTTCTTC.

The chain uses TRBV9 and TRBJ2-2; D possibly matches TRBD1 or TRBD2 (6 bases each). V was pared by 1 base and J by 7 bases, with 17 bases between. Germline values: CDR1 SGDLS, CDR2 YYNGEE. The CDR3 extends over 16 amino acids. The CDR3 protein is CASSVSSGGLDGELFF. For the CDR3, the DNA is TGTGCCAGCAGCGTATCTTCTGGGGGGCTTGACGGGGAGCTGTTTTTT.

The chain employs TRBV7-9 and TRBJ1-2; 7 bases fit TRBD1. The V and J ends lost 5 bases and 0 bases, in that order; junction bases with no gene match: 12. CDR1 SEHNR and CDR2 FQNEAQ come from the germline V gene (reference sequence). This CDR3 contains 17 residues. CDR3 coding DNA: TGTGCCAGCAGCAGAGGACAGGAGGGACAAGCTAACTATGGCTACACCTTC. Residues: CASSRGQEGQANYGYTF.

The V gene is TRBV29-1, the J gene TRBJ2-7, with D possibly matching TRBD1 (6 bases). The CDR3 covers 16 residues. The V gene's germline CDR1 is SQVTM and CDR2 ANQGSEA. The V end was cut by 6 bases, the J end by 2 bases, with 23 bases between. The CDR3 region has the DNA TGCAGCGTCCTAAACCCGACAGAGGGGGTACCCTACGAGCAGTACTTC. Residues: CSVLNPTEGVPYEQYF.

The rearrangement joins TRBV6-1 to TRBJ2-2; 7 bases are shared with TRBD1. Germline-derived CDR1 and CDR2 are MNHNS and SASEGT. The ends lost 6 bases at V and 4 bases at J; junction bases unmatched: 8. This CDR3 comprises 15 residues. In DNA, the CDR3 is TGTGCCAGCAGACCCGGGACAGACAGCACCGGGGAGCTGTTTTTT. The encoded protein is CASRPGTDSTGELFF.

The chain combines TRBV10-3 with TRBJ2-6, with D possibly matching TRBD1 (5 bases). Between the trimmed V and J ends, which lost 3 bases and 0 bases, there was a span of 6 bases. This CDR3 region has 15 residues. From germline, CDR1 is ENHRY and CDR2 SYGVKD. The CDR3 bases are TGTGCCATCAGTGAACAGGACTCTGGGGCCAACGTCCTGACTTTC. Translated, it gives CAISEQDSGANVLTF.

This chain uses TRBV13 with TRBJ1-1, with unresolved D. Germline V gene data show CDR1 as PRHDT and CDR2 as FYEKMQ (reference sequence). V lost 1 base and J lost 5, with 8 bases in between. The CDR3 has 13 residues. The CDR3 DNA sequence: TGTGCCAGCAGCTTAGTTGCGGGTACTGAAGCTTTCTTT. It translates to CASSLVAGTEAFF.

The chain joins TRBV7-9 to TRBJ1-1; possible D gene TRBD1, 5 bases. The germline V and J ends were trimmed by 5 bases and 1 base, with 14 bases remaining between them. This CDR3 contains 15 residues. The germline gives CDR1 SEHNR, CDR2 FQNEAQ (reference sequence). The CDR3 DNA reads TGTGCCAGCAGCGACACCCAGGGCGGGAACACTGAAGCTTTCTTT. Translating gives CASSDTQGGNTEAFF.

This clone was detected only a few times. This chain joins TRBV12-5 and TRBJ1-1, with D perhaps matching TRBD1 (6 bases). The CDR3 spans 15 residues. Germline V gene sequence: CDR1 LGHNT, CDR2 FRNRAP. Trimming shortened V by 6 bases and J by 0 bases, and 14 bases separated the two germline ends. The CDR3 loop is CASGGGSLMNTEAFF. The CDR3 nucleotides read TGTGCTAGTGGCGGGGGCAGCCTAATGAACACTGAAGCTTTCTTT.